The 21 T cell receptor beta chains below were found in one sample sequenced in a study of CD8 T cells in ankylosing spondylitis. TCRdb recomputed calls from the 5' RACE reads with MiXCR, one row per CDR3 protein. The data contain about 330,000 distinct CDR3 sequences, 8% of them seen just once; the ten biggest clones take up less than 15%. Study conclusions and caveats: A motif of eight highly homologous TCR beta variants was seen as apparently characteristic of ankylosing spondylitis blood.

Their antigens remain unidentified. The sequencing sample was made of blood, either unsorted or a sorted T cell fraction (not recorded which). Receptor source: a male donor with ankylosing spondylitis.

This clonotype has ten or more counts. The V gene is TRBV2, the J gene TRBJ1-5; no definite D call. V lost 9 bases, J lost 2 bases, and 11 bases lay in between. Germline loops: CDR1 SNHLY, CDR2 FYNNEI. The length of the CDR3 is 13 residues. The CDR3 DNA follows: TGTGCCAGTAAGCCTGTCCGCAATCAGCCCCAGCATTTT. It encodes CASKPVRNQPQHF.

This clonotype appeared a few times. The rearrangement joins TRBV20-1 to TRBJ1-2, with 7 bases fitting TRBD1. Trimming cost V 5 bases and J 6 bases; bases outside gene matches: 6. Germline lookup yields CDR1 DFQATT and CDR2 SNEGSKA (reference sequence). This CDR3 spans 12 amino acids. The chain's CDR3 is CSAARQGDGYTF. Written as DNA, the CDR3 is TGCAGTGCTGCGAGACAGGGCGATGGCTACACCTTC.

The chain has TRBV6-1 and TRBJ2-7, with D maybe TRBD1 (6 bases). Germline V CDR1 and CDR2: MNHNS, SASEGT. The CDR3 contains 13 residues. Between the trimmed V and J ends, which lost 8 bases and 7 bases, there was a span of 18 bases. CDR3 in DNA: TGTGCCAGCCGGGCCCAGGGGCCACGGGAGCAGTACTTC. The encoded protein is CASRAQGPREQYF.

This chain joins TRBV30 and TRBJ1-5, with D unresolved. CDR1 and CDR2 from the germline V gene are GTSNPN and SVGIG (reference sequence). V was cut by 8 bases and J by 7 bases, with 27 bases left in between. The CDR3 contains 16 residues. As DNA, the CDR3 is TGTGCCCTGGCGGTCCCGGAATCTCTCGTTCAACAGCCCCAGCATTTT. Amino acid sequence: CALAVPESLVQQPQHF. The whole variable domain, remainder taken from reference TRBV30 and TRBJ1-5, is SQTIHQWPATLVQPVGSPLSLECTVEGTSNPNLYWYRQAAGRGLQLLFYSVGIGQISSEVPQNLSASRPQDRQFILSSKKLLLSDSGFYLCALAVPESLVQQPQHFGDGTRLSIL.

In its sample, this clonotype was seen a few times. V and J are TRBV6-5 and TRBJ1-4; perhaps TRBD1 as D (6 bases). The V end was cut by 4 bases, the J end by 8 bases, with 17 bases between. The CDR3 consists of 15 residues. The germline V gene has CDR1 MNHEY and CDR2 SVGAGI. CDR3 bases: TGTGCCAGCAGTTCCCGGACAGTCCTCGGGGAAAAACTGTTTTTT. It encodes CASSSRTVLGEKLFF.

This clonotype has more than one count but fewer than ten. The J gene is TRBJ2-3, the V gene TRBV19; possible D gene TRBD1, 6 bases. This CDR3 has 15 residues. CDR1 LNHDA and CDR2 SQIVND come from the germline V gene (reference sequence). The V end lost 6 bases, the J end lost 2 bases, and 15 bases lay between the germline ends. The CDR3 here is CASSLQGTLTDTQYF. The CDR3 DNA follows: TGTGCCAGTAGCTTACAGGGAACTCTCACAGATACGCAGTATTTT.

This rearrangement joins TRBV5-1 to TRBJ2-1; TRBD2 agrees at 10 bases. The J segment lost 3 bases and the V segment lost 2 bases, leaving 11 bases of the junction unmatched. The CDR3 length is 18 residues. Germline V gene sequence: CDR1 SGHRS, CDR2 YFSETQ. The CDR3 DNA sequence: TGCGCCAGCAGCTTCCTCGGACGAACTAGCGGGATCTACAATGAGCAGTTCTTC. It is translated as CASSFLGRTSGIYNEQFF.

The J gene is TRBJ2-2, the V gene TRBV20-1, with D perhaps matching TRBD2 (5 bases). CDR3 length: 17 residues. CDR1 is DFQATT and CDR2 is SNEGSKA in the germline V gene (reference sequence). With 0 bases removed from V and 6 bases from J, the gap between germline ends came to 20 bases. The CDR3 DNA follows: TGCAGTGCTAGAGATCGGAGTTCGGCTAGCAGGTCCGGGGAGCTGTTTTTT. Its translation: CSARDRSSASRSGELFF.

This clonotype was seen only a few times. J is TRBJ2-5 and V is TRBV6-5, with TRBD1 matching 8 bases. The germline gives CDR1 MNHEY, CDR2 SVGAGI. This CDR3 comprises 14 residues. V dropped 2 bases and J dropped 4; count of bases not matched to a gene: 3. The CDR3 protein is CASSYRTGRETQYF. The CDR3 nucleotides read TGTGCCAGCAGTTACAGGACAGGGAGAGAGACCCAGTACTTC.

There are a few counts of this clonotype. V usage is TRBV12-3 or TRBV12-4 and J usage is TRBJ2-7; 10 positions match TRBD1. The length of the CDR3 is 14 residues. V shed 6 bases and J 4 bases; nucleotides not matched to a gene: 6. The CDR3 region is CASRRPGQGYEQYF. In nucleotides, the CDR3 is TGTGCCAGCAGAAGACCGGGACAGGGGTACGAGCAGTACTTC.

This chain joins TRBV5-1 and TRBJ2-3; D is ambiguous. V shed 7 bases and J shed 2 bases, with 20 bases lying between them. The CDR3 sequence is 16 residues long. Germline V lookup: CDR1 SGHRS, CDR2 YFSETQ. The CDR3, as DNA: TGCGCCAGCCACCCCAGCGTAGGGCTAACCACAGATACGCAGTATTTT. Translation: CASHPSVGLTTDTQYF.

The chain joins TRBV5-1 to TRBJ2-3; unclear D gene. Per germline, CDR1 SGHRS and CDR2 YFSETQ. Trimming shortened V by 5 bases and J by 4 bases, and 14 bases separated the two germline ends. The CDR3 is 14 amino acids. The CDR3 sequence: CASRLSPWADTQYF. DNA for the CDR3: TGCGCCAGCAGGTTGAGCCCCTGGGCAGATACGCAGTATTTT.

This clonotype was observed at least ten times. The V call is TRBV24-1, the J call TRBJ2-3, with 11 bases matching TRBD2. Germline CDR1 reads KGHDR; CDR2 reads SFDVKD. V gave up 4 bases and J gave up 1 base; unmatched junction bases: 6. The CDR3 has 17 residues. The CDR3 DNA follows: TGTGCCACCAGTGACCAATTAGCGGGAGGGGGCACAGATACGCAGTATTTT. Amino acids: CATSDQLAGGGTDTQYF.

This clonotype was picked up a small number of times. The chain carries TRBV6-2 or TRBV6-3 and TRBJ2-3; TRBD1 might be the D (5 bases). CDR3 size: 16 residues. Trimming stripped 0 bases from V and 2 bases from J, with 12 bases between. Per the germline V gene, CDR1 is MNHEY and CDR2 is SVGEGT. Written as DNA, the CDR3 is TGTGCCAGCAGTTACTCCCACAGGACAAACACAGATACGCAGTATTTT. This codes for CASSYSHRTNTDTQYF.

This clonotype was observed at least ten times. The chain links TRBV7-2 to TRBJ2-3; 11 positions match TRBD1. Germline loops: CDR1 SGHTA, CDR2 FQGNSA. V shed 5 bases and J 4 bases; nucleotides not matched to a gene: 2. CDR3 length equals 14 residues. This CDR3 is CASSAGQGADTQYF. The CDR3 DNA follows: TGTGCCAGCAGCGCGGGACAGGGGGCAGATACGCAGTATTTT.

This sequence joins TRBV7-2 and TRBJ2-3; D may be TRBD1 (7 bases). The CDR3 is 13 residues long. The germline V and J ends were trimmed by 3 bases and 5 bases, with 9 bases remaining between them. The germline CDR1 and CDR2 sequences are SGHTA and FQGNSA. In DNA form, the CDR3 reads TGTGCCAGCAGCTTTCAGGGGGGAGATACGCAGTATTTT. Its translation: CASSFQGGDTQYF.

This clonotype appeared a few times. The chain joins TRBV3-1 to TRBJ2-1; weak D call: TRBD2 (5 bases). Germline lookup yields CDR1 LGHDT and CDR2 YNNKEL (reference sequence). The CDR3 consists of 15 residues. V was pared by 0 bases and J by 7 bases, with 13 bases between. The CDR3 DNA follows: TGTGCCAGCAGCCAAGAGAGAGGGCCGGAAAATGAGCAGTTCTTC. Translation: CASSQERGPENEQFF.

V gene TRBV28 combines with J gene TRBJ2-1; 7 bases fit TRBD2. This CDR3 is 14 amino acids long. Trimming at V came to 2 bases and at J to 4 bases, leaving 2 bases not matched to a gene. CDR1 and CDR2 from the germline V gene are MDHEN and SYDVKM. CDR3 DNA sequence: TGTGCCAGCAGTTTACACGGGAGGTACAATGAGCAGTTCTTC. Translating gives CASSLHGRYNEQFF.

This clonotype was observed a handful of times. One junction end disagrees with the germline gene, perhaps due to a read error. The chain carries TRBV7-2 and TRBJ2-3, with 10 nucleotides matching TRBD2. CDR1 SGHTA and CDR2 FQGNSA come from the germline V gene. This CDR3 region has 12 residues. The CDR3 loop reads CASSIAGGRSYF. The CDR3 DNA is TGTGCCAGCAGCATAGCGGGAGGACGTTCGTATTTT.

The chain has TRBV2 and TRBJ1-2, with D maybe TRBD1 (6 bases). Germline V gene sequence: CDR1 SNHLY, CDR2 FYNNEI. The CDR3 is 13 amino acids. The ends were cut back, 7 bases at V and 4 bases at J, with 13 bases in the middle. The CDR3 loop reads CASIPRDTYGYTF. The CDR3 DNA reads as TGTGCCAGCATCCCCCGGGACACCTATGGCTACACCTTC.

This clonotype was observed a few times. The rearrangement joins TRBV5-5 to TRBJ1-1, with a weak D call TRBD1 (5 bases). V was cut by 1 base and J by 8 bases, with 21 bases left in between. Germline CDR1 SGHKS, CDR2 YYEKEE (reference sequence). The CDR3 is 16 amino acids. For the CDR3, the DNA is TGTGCCAGCAGCTTGTCGGGTCCTTGGGGGGGTTCGGAAGCTTTCTTT. This codes for CASSLSGPWGGSEAFF.